These 10 T cell receptor beta chains came from one sample sequenced in a study of T cell clusters in autoimmune cytopenias. Tens of thousands of genome equivalents of blood DNA were amplified for TRB. One tube held mixed TRB-A and TRB-B primer pools for touch-down PCR. With the multiplex PCR reads reprocessed, TCRdb shows one record per CDR3 protein and no DNA. Recorded here are several thousand distinct CDR3 sequences; the top ten clones represent 8.2%. The same sample was also used in a study of T cell repertoires in aging, cancer and after chemotherapy.

Sequencing was carried out using peripheral blood. These receptors all come from a human donor in good health.

Judged by frequency, this clonotype is medium-sized. V and J are TRBV5-6 and TRBJ2-5; the D call from TCRdb, TRBD2, cannot be confirmed without DNA. Germline lookup yields CDR1 SGHDT and CDR2 YYEEEE. The CDR3 has 17 residues. CDR3 region: CASSPDSTSGGLETQYF.

This clonotype is labeled large based on frequency. The chain recombines TRBV6-5 with TRBJ1-2. The CDR3 consists of 18 residues. Germline V gene lookup returns CDR1 MNHEY and CDR2 SVGAGI. CDR3 protein: CASSYSPERNYGYTEYTF.

This clonotype is called medium-sized (0.01 to 0.1%) based on its frequency. The chain links TRBV29-1 to TRBJ1-1. This CDR3 is 13 amino acids long. Per germline, CDR1 SQVTM and CDR2 ANQGSEA. The CDR3: CSVGGRLNTEAFF.

This rearrangement joins TRBV5-4 to TRBJ2-1; the D call from TCRdb, TRBD2, cannot be confirmed without DNA. The CDR3 is 16 amino acids. The germline V gene has CDR1 SGHNT and CDR2 YYREEE (reference sequence). The CDR3 is CASSLKASGGDNEQFF.

The CDR3 spells CASSLASKQTGNSNQPQHF. The chain couples TRBV11-3 to TRBJ1-5. CDR1 is SGHNT and CDR2 is YENEEA in the germline V gene. The CDR3 is made up of 19 amino acids.

This CDR3 reads CASSLRAGEKLFF. J is TRBJ1-4 and V is TRBV7-6. The CDR3 has 13 amino acids. Germline CDR1 SGHVS, CDR2 FNYEAQ.

V gene TRBV6-2 or TRBV6-3 combines with J gene TRBJ1-5; TCRdb returns TRBD1, unconfirmable since there is no DNA. The CDR3 loop spans 14 amino acids. CDR1 and CDR2 (germline): MNHEY, SVGEGT. This chain's CDR3 is CASSRDRGYQPQHF.

Judged by frequency, this clonotype is medium-sized. V gene TRBV19 combines with J gene TRBJ2-3; the D call of TRBD2 rests on TCRdb alone, since no DNA is present to check it. Germline assignment: CDR1 LNHDA and CDR2 SQIVND (reference sequence). CDR3 length equals 15 residues. CDR3 in amino acids: CASSAVGGGTDTQYF.

The chain employs TRBV12-3 or TRBV12-4 and TRBJ2-7. This CDR3 region has 13 residues. CDR3 region: CASSFRFGYEQYF.

The V gene is TRBV6-5, the J gene TRBJ2-1; the D call from TCRdb, TRBD2, cannot be confirmed without DNA. Germline CDR1 is MNHEY and CDR2 is SVGAGI. The CDR3 extends over 13 amino acids. The CDR3 region is CASSFEGSHEQFF.